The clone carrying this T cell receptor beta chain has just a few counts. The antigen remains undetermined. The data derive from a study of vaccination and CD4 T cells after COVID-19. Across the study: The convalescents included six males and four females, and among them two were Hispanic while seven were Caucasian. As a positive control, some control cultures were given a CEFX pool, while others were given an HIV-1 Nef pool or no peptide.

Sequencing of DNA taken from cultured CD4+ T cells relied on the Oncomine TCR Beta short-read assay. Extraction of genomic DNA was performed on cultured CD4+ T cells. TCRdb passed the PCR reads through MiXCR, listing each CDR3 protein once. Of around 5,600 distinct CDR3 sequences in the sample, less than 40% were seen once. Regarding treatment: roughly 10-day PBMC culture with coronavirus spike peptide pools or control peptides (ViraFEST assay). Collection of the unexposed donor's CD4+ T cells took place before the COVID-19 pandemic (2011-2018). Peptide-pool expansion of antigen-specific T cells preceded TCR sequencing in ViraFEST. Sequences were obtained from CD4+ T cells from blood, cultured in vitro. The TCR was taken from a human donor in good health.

CDR3 loop: CSVLMYAGGYTEAFF. DNA of the CDR3: TGCAGTGTCCTGATGTACGCAGGGGGTTACACTGAAGCTTTCTTT. The gene calls are TRBV20-1 and TRBJ1-1; TRBD1 agrees at 7 bases. The CDR3 has 15 residues. V lost 7 bases and J lost 3; bases outside the gene matches: 14. Looked up from germline, CDR1 is DFQATT and CDR2 is SNEGSKA (reference sequence).